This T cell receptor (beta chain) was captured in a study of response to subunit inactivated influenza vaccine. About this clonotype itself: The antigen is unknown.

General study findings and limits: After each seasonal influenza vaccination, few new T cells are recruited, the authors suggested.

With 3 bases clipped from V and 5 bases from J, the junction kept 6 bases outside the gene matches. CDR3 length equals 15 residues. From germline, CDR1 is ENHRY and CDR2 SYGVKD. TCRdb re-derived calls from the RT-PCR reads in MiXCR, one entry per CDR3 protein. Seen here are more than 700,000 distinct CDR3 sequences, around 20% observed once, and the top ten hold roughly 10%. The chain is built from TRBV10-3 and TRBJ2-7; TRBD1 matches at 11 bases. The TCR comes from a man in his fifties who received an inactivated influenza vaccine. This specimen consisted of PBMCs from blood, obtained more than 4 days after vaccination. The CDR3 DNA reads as TGTGCCATCAGTGAACGGACAGGGGGCTTCCACGAGCAGTACTTC. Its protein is CAISERTGGFHEQYF.